The clone carrying this T cell receptor (beta chain) came up a few times. The antigen is unknown. This specimen comes from a study of T cells after yellow fever vaccination. Study-level background: Low-cell-number fractions were prepared with SMART-Seq v4 Ultra Low Input.

TCRdb redid the calling of the 5' RACE reads with MiXCR, one entry per CDR3 protein. Among 600,000 to 750,000 distinct CDR3 sequences listed, more than 9% were seen once. Overall study results and limits: Researchers report a weaker secondary response that nonetheless peaked faster, day 5 versus 15. Abundant bulk-derived clonotypes could contaminate FACS-sorted repertoires.

This CDR3 is built from 14 residues. Germline V gene sequence: CDR1 SGHVS, CDR2 FQNEAQ. V gave up 2 bases and J gave up 5 bases, with 13 bases separating them. The clonotype comes from a man aged 25 to 40 who received the YFV17D yellow fever vaccine. The chain joins TRBV7-8 to TRBJ2-7; the D gene is possibly TRBD1 (5 bases). This sample comprised PBMCs, obtained on the day of the yellow fever booster vaccination. This CDR3 reads CASSLSRVHHEQYF. The CDR3 DNA reads as TGTGCCAGCAGCTTAAGCAGGGTTCACCACGAGCAGTACTTC.